A single sample is the source of the 19 T cell receptor beta chains below, sequenced in a study of long-term antiretroviral therapy in people with HIV. This was the immunoSEQ v3.0 assay at survey level. Method: immunoSEQ multiplex PCR; TCRdb's copy keeps in-frame clones and lacks some. The table records 20,000 to 30,000 clones, approximately 81% of them present only once. Sequenced here: unsorted PBMCs, sampled 2.3 years after starting antiretroviral therapy. All receptors come from a man between 40 and 49 years old with HIV.

The table lists this clone with a few counts. This chain connects TRBV18 to TRBJ1-1; weak D call: TRBD1 (5 bases). The V gene lost 1 base and the J gene lost 0 bases, with 9 bases spanning the gap. Germline values: CDR1 KGHSH, CDR2 LQKENI. CDR3 size: 15 residues. CDR3 region: CASSPRGSLNTEAFF. CDR3 DNA: TGTGCCAGCTCACCACGGGGCAGCTTGAACACTGAAGCTTTCTTT.

The rearrangement joins TRBV14 to TRBJ1-1; tentatively, D is TRBD1 (6 bases). The CDR3 is 15 amino acids. V was clipped by 3 bases and J by 5 bases, with 16 bases between them. CDR1 and CDR2 (germline): SGHDN, FVKESK. The CDR3 region is CASSQGPGAWTEAFF. The DNA for the CDR3 is TGTGCCAGCAGCCAGGGTCCAGGGGCTTGGACTGAAGCTTTCTTT.

This clone showed up just a few times. The rearrangement joins TRBV5-4 to TRBJ1-5; 7 bases match TRBD1. The J segment lost 2 bases and the V segment lost 1 base, leaving 12 bases of the junction unmatched. The CDR3 is 18 residues long. Germline assignment: CDR1 SGHNT and CDR2 YYREEE (reference sequence). CDR3 in amino acids: CASSLKYLTGAGNQPQHF. CDR3 sequence (DNA): TGTGCCAGCAGCTTGAAATACCTAACAGGGGCGGGCAATCAGCCCCAGCATTTT. The whole variable domain, filled in from reference TRBV5-4 and TRBJ1-5, reads ETGVTQSPTHLIKTRGQQVTLRCSSQSGHNTVSWYQQALGQGPQFIFQYYREEENGRGNFPPRFSGLQFPNYSSELNVNALELDDSALYLCASSLKYLTGAGNQPQHFGDGTRLSIL.

The chain uses TRBV19 and TRBJ1-5; maybe TRBD1 (6 bases). This CDR3 comprises 15 residues. Germline CDR1 LNHDA, CDR2 SQIVND (reference sequence). V shed 6 bases and J shed 3 bases, with 15 bases lying between them. For the CDR3, the DNA is TGTGCCAGTAGCTGGGGGCAGGCCCTCAATCAGCCCCAGCATTTT. Amino acids: CASSWGQALNQPQHF.

The chain couples TRBV5-1 to TRBJ2-1; D tentatively fits TRBD1 or TRBD2 (5 bases each). V dropped 6 bases and J dropped 9 bases, with 13 bases sitting between them. Germline values: CDR1 SGHRS, CDR2 YFSETQ. CDR3 size: 12 residues. In nucleotides, the CDR3 is TGCGCCAGCACTGAACCGGGGCGTGAGCAGTTCTTC. It specifies CASTEPGREQFF. The whole variable domain, remainder taken from reference TRBV5-1 and TRBJ2-1, is KAGVTQTPRYLIKTRGQQVTLSCSPISGHRSVSWYQQTPGQGLQFLFEYFSETQRNKGNFPGRFSGRQFSNSRSEMNVSTLELGDSALYLCASTEPGREQFFGPGTRLTVL.

V is TRBV2 and J is TRBJ2-7; 8 bases match TRBD2. Per the germline V gene, CDR1 is SNHLY and CDR2 is FYNNEI. V trimming: 11 bases; J trimming: 3 bases; junction bases outside the gene matches: 21. The CDR3 covers 17 residues. The DNA for the CDR3 is TGTGCCGGGAACGGGGGGGGTAGAACAGCCTCCGGCTACGAGCAGTACTTC. Residues: CAGNGGGRTASGYEQYF. The complete variable domain, with remaining parts taken from reference TRBV2 and TRBJ2-7, reads EPEVTQTPSHQVTQMGQEVILRCVPISNHLYFYWYRQILGQKVEFLVSFYNNEISEKSEIFDDQFSVERPDGSNFTLKIRSTKLEDSAMYFCAGNGGGRTASGYEQYFGPGTRLTVT.

This sequence joins TRBV18 and TRBJ2-3; TRBD2 matches 7 bases. The germline gives CDR1 KGHSH, CDR2 LQKENI. V shed 1 base and J 1 base; nucleotides not matched to a gene: 2. This CDR3 spans 15 amino acids. The CDR3 region is CASSPRGGGTDTQYF. The CDR3 region has the DNA TGTGCCAGCTCACCACGGGGAGGGGGCACAGATACGCAGTATTTT.

V gene TRBV19 combines with J gene TRBJ2-7, with 8 bases that match TRBD1. The CDR3 sequence is 15 residues long. V lost 6 bases and J lost 2; bases outside the gene matches: 9. Germline values: CDR1 LNHDA, CDR2 SQIVND (reference sequence). The chain's CDR3 is CASSLTGVFPYEQYF. The CDR3 nucleotides are TGTGCCAGTAGCCTGACAGGGGTCTTCCCCTACGAGCAGTACTTC.

The V call is TRBV29-1, the J call TRBJ2-1; tentatively, D is TRBD1 (5 bases). Trimming pared 7 bases from V and 6 bases from J, leaving 7 bases between. The CDR3 is 10 residues long. The germline V gene has CDR1 SQVTM and CDR2 ANQGSEA. CDR3 nucleotides: TGCAGCGCACAGGTCAATGAGCAGTTCTTC. This gives the protein CSAQVNEQFF.

The chain uses TRBV5-6 and TRBJ2-1; 9 nucleotides match TRBD1. J was trimmed by 3 bases and V by 0 bases; bases with no gene match: 4. In germline, CDR1 is SGHDT, CDR2 YYEEEE. This CDR3 is built from 16 residues. The CDR3 region has the DNA TGTGCCAGCAGCTTGGACACAGGGGGCTTCTACAATGAGCAGTTCTTC. Translation: CASSLDTGGFYNEQFF.

The chain has TRBV7-9 and TRBJ2-3; the D gene is possibly TRBD2 (6 bases). Trimming removed 2 bases at V and 2 bases at J, with 14 bases between. Germline-derived CDR1 and CDR2 are SEHNR and FQNEAQ (reference sequence). CDR3 length: 16 residues. CDR3 sequence reads: CASSLTLGGLTDTQYF. The DNA for the CDR3 is TGTGCCAGCAGCTTAACTCTGGGGGGTCTCACAGATACGCAGTATTTT.

This chain joins TRBV10-3 and TRBJ2-1; 9 bases map to TRBD1. This CDR3 is built from 13 residues. J was trimmed by 6 bases and V by 8 bases; bases with no gene match: 5. CDR1 and CDR2 (germline): ENHRY, SYGVKD. CDR3 protein: CAIGTGTGNEQFF. The CDR3 region has the DNA TGTGCCATCGGGACAGGGACGGGCAATGAGCAGTTCTTC.

The V call is TRBV15, the J call TRBJ2-7; TRBD2 agrees at 8 bases. Germline V CDR1 and CDR2: LNHNV, YYDKDF (reference sequence). This CDR3 comprises 15 residues. V lost 0 bases to trimming and J lost 1 base; unmatched junction nucleotides: 2. This CDR3 is CATSRESGRSYEQYF. The CDR3 nucleotides are TGTGCCACCAGCAGAGAAAGCGGGAGATCCTACGAGCAGTACTTC.

As DNA, the CDR3 is TGTGCCAGTAGTTCCCAGACTAGCGGGGTCCACTCCTACGAGCAGTACTTC. It is translated as CASSSQTSGVHSYEQYF. V usage is TRBV19 and J usage is TRBJ2-7; 11 positions match TRBD2. The CDR3 sequence is 17 residues long. With V trimmed by 5 bases and J by 0 bases, 9 bases remained unmatched. Germline-derived CDR1 and CDR2 are LNHDA and SQIVND (reference sequence). Combining the CDR3 with reference TRBV19 and TRBJ2-7 gives the whole variable domain DGGITQSPKYLFRKEGQNVTLSCEQNLNHDAMYWYRQDPGQGLRLIYYSQIVNDFQKGDIAEGYSVSREKKESFPLTVTSAQKNPTAFYLCASSSQTSGVHSYEQYFGPGTRLTVT.

In its sample, this clone was seen a few times. Other DNA sequences in this sample translate to the same CDR3. The chain combines TRBV6-1 with TRBJ2-7; D remains unclear. The germline V gene has CDR1 MNHNS and CDR2 SASEGT. CDR3 length: 10 amino acids. Trimming shortened V by 6 bases and J by 4 bases, and 4 bases separated the two germline ends. CDR3 sequence (DNA): TGTGCCAGCAGCGTATACGAGCAGTACTTC. Protein product: CASSVYEQYF.

The rearrangement uses TRBV7-3 and TRBJ2-4; D gene ambiguous. This CDR3 spans 15 amino acids. Germline V CDR1 and CDR2: SGHTA, FQGTGA. V lost 0 bases to trimming and J lost 10 bases, with 16 bases between them. In DNA, the CDR3 is TGTGCCAGCAGCTTAACTAGTGAGCCCAGAGATATTCAGTACTTC. Translated, it gives CASSLTSEPRDIQYF.

The chain employs TRBV9 and TRBJ1-5; D is ambiguous. CDR3 length: 15 amino acids. V lost 0 bases, J lost 5 bases, and 12 bases lay in between. Looked up from germline, CDR1 is SGDLS and CDR2 is YYNGEE. The CDR3, as DNA: TGTGCCAGCAGCGTAGACATCCGATCGGATCAGCCCCAGCATTTT. Its translation: CASSVDIRSDQPQHF.

This sequence joins TRBV6-5 and TRBJ2-7, with D perhaps assigned TRBD1 or TRBD2 (5 bases each). The CDR3 has 15 residues. Germline V gives CDR1 MNHEY, CDR2 SVGAGI. V shed 2 bases and J shed 2 bases, with 13 bases lying between them. The CDR3 region has the DNA TGTGCCAGCAGTTACGTTCCGCAGGGACCCTACGAGCAGTACTTC. Translating gives CASSYVPQGPYEQYF.

This chain joins TRBV6-1 and TRBJ1-1; D remains unclear. Deletions cut 0 bases from V and 5 bases from J, with 10 bases between. Germline CDR1 is MNHNS and CDR2 is SASEGT. The CDR3 spans 14 residues. CDR3 bases: TGTGCCAGCAGTGAAGCGGGTGGAATGACTGAAGCTTTCTTT. It codes for CASSEAGGMTEAFF.